The TCR beta chain described here comes from a study of shared clonotypes between healthy human individuals. Using immunoSEQ multiplex PCR, the repertoire was profiled, and TCRdb retains in-frame clones only, with some absent. In the table there are over 2,000,000 clones, about 93% of which are singletons. Germline V gene lookup returns CDR1 SEHNR and CDR2 FQNEAQ (reference sequence). V was pared by 6 bases and J by 5 bases, with 22 bases between. The CDR3 loop spans 17 amino acids. The study, taken as a whole, reports: Donors were few, which limited the genetic and exposure-history diversity represented.

Naive CD8 cells comprised CD45RO-negative, CCR7-positively selected cells, excluding terminally differentiated effector memory CD45RA+ cells. Regarding this clone: Antigen unknown.

This sequence was found in a man between 18 and 29 years old in good health. Some clones in this sample may be carry-over from other donors' samples. The specimen was naive CD8+ T cells from PBMCs. The chain is built from TRBV7-9 and TRBJ2-2; TRBD2 is a possible D gene (5 bases). CDR3 amino acids: CASRPGSLGEGTGELFF. The CDR3 DNA reads TGTGCCAGCAGACCCGGGTCCCTGGGTGAGGGAACCGGGGAGCTGTTTTTT.